This TCR beta chain comes out of a study of shared clonotypes between healthy human individuals. CCR7-negative CD45RA+ TemRA cells were pooled with CD45RO+ cells for CD8 memory. Data came from immunoSEQ multiplex PCR; TCRdb stores just in-frame clones and leaves some out. The sample has approximately 640,000 clones; around 91% are singletons. This CDR3 comprises 15 residues. Germline lookup yields CDR1 SEHNR and CDR2 FQNEAQ (reference sequence). V shed 4 bases, J shed 4 bases, and the junction held 7 bases outside the gene matches. This clone has only one observation. The sample consisted of memory CD8+ T cells from PBMCs. The subset was: CD45RO+ cells pooled with CCR7-negative TemRA cells. This TCR was recovered from a man between 18 and 35 years old in good health. Some clones in this sample may be carry-over from other donors' samples. V and J are TRBV7-9 and TRBJ2-7; TRBD2 matches 10 bases. The CDR3 sequence is CASSSNSGRPYEQYF. DNA for the CDR3: TGTGCCAGCAGCTCAAATAGCGGGAGGCCTTACGAGCAGTACTTC.